This T cell receptor (beta chain) was sequenced for a study (TCRdb year 2016). The CDR3 goes from the cysteine to the phenylalanine over 14 residues. CDR3 DNA is the only sequence kept; it has 42 bases, read in frame from the first base. CDR1 ENHRY and CDR2 SYGVKD were looked up in the germline V gene. V and J are truncated by 4 bases and 7 bases respectively, leaving an intervening sequence of 16 bases. Libraries were constructed by RT-PCR. TCRdb lists the instrument as Illumina MiSeq. The public reads were reprocessed in TCRdb via fastp at Q25 and MiXCR, keeping in-frame beta chains. Identical CDR3 proteins give one entry, which carries the most common genes and DNA. In all, the sample holds almost 700,000 distinct CDR3 sequences, and 14% of those were seen once. Roughly 3.9% of the sample belongs to the ten largest clones. In its sample, this clonotype was seen many times. The clone's antigen remains unknown. No per-base quality is available; no much larger clone lies one base away.

The clonotype originates from a female donor in good health, serving as a healthy control. The sample was memory CD4+ T cells from blood. The rearranged segments are TRBV10-3 and TRBJ1-2, with the D gene call left open. The DNA reads TGTGCCATCAGTGGGATCGCGGACGCCCCTGGCTACACCTTC. Its protein product is CAISGIADAPGYTF.